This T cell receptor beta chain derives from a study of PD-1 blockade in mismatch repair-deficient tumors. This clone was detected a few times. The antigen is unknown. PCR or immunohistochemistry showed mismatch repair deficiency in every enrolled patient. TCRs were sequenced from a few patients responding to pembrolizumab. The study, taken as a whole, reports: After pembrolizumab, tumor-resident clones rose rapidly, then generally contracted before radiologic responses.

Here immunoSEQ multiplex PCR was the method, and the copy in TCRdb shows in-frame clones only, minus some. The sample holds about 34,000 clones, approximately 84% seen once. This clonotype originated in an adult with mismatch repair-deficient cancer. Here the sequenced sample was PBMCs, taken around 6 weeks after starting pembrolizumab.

The CDR3 nucleotides read TGTGCCAGCAGTTTGGGGACAGGGGGTTCGAATGAAAAACTGTTTTTT. Translated: CASSLGTGGSNEKLFF. This rearrangement joins TRBV27 to TRBJ1-4; 11 nucleotides align to TRBD1. J lost 5 bases, V lost 3 bases, and 5 bases had no gene match. CDR3 size: 16 residues. Germline V CDR1 and CDR2: MNHEY, SMNVEV (reference sequence).